This T cell receptor (beta chain) was sequenced in a study of regulatory T cells in long-lasting Graves disease. The CDR3 is 15 residues long. Germline assignment: CDR1 DFQATT and CDR2 SNEGSKA (reference sequence). Whole-study results and caveats: Newly diagnosed disease favored TRBV20-1 and TRBJ2-1 over persistent disease.

Investigators prepared the TCR beta libraries by applying iRepertoire HTBI primers and Arm-PCR of CDR3 regions. MiXCR, run by TCRdb on the multiplex PCR reads, gives a single entry per CDR3 protein. The sample has more than 300,000 distinct CDR3 sequences, 10% to 15% seen once. Stated time point: newly diagnosed GD, antithyroid drugs for less than 3 months. PBMC-extracted RNA yielded the TCR library. In the case of this clonotype: The antigen is unknown. One junction end disagrees with the germline gene, perhaps due to a read error.

The same data also went into a second study, on T cells in Graves' hyperthyroidism and ophthalmopathy. From that study: When the TCR CDR3 underwent first-round RT-PCR, the HTBI primer set was used. Blood shared most expanded thyroid clonotypes above 0.001. The model made its ophthalmopathy prediction, and onset followed a median approximately six months later.

The sample here was peripheral blood mononuclear cells (PBMCs), taken at new diagnosis, from a patient treated with antithyroid drugs. This TCR came from a woman younger than 35 with Graves disease. The V and J genes are TRBV20-1 and TRBJ2-3; perhaps TRBD2 as D (6 bases). The CDR3 bases are TGCAGTGCTAGAGGGCTTGGGGGGTACACAGATACGAAGTATTTT. This gives the protein CSARGLGGYTDTKYF.